This T cell receptor beta chain comes out of a study of technical replicates of blood from several donors. TCRdb keeps only in-frame clones here, not all; method: immunoSEQ multiplex PCR. The sample records roughly 71,000 clones, about 94% being singletons. Trimming stripped 1 base from V and 1 base from J, with 19 bases between. The germline CDR1 and CDR2 sequences are MNHNS and SASEGT. This CDR3 comprises 18 residues. The chain has TRBV6-1 and TRBJ1-1; D remains ambiguous. The specimen was T cells isolated from PBMCs. The sequence derives from a human donor in good health. The CDR3 DNA follows: TGTGCCAGCAGTGAAGTACTCTTTGCCAGGCAGACGAACACTGAAGCTTTCTTT. Translated, it gives CASSEVLFARQTNTEAFF.